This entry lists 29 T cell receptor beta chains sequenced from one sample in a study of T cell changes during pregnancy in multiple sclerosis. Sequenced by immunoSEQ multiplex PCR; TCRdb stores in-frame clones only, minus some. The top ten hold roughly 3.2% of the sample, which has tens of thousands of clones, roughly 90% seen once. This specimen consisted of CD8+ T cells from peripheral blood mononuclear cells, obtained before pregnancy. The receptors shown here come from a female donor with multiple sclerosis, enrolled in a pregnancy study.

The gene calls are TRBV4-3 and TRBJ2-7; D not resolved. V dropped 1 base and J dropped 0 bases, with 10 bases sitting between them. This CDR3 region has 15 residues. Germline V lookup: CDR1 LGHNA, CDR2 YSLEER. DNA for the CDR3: TGCGCCAGCAGCCAAGGAAGCACCCTCTCCTACGAGCAGTACTTC. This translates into CASSQGSTLSYEQYF.

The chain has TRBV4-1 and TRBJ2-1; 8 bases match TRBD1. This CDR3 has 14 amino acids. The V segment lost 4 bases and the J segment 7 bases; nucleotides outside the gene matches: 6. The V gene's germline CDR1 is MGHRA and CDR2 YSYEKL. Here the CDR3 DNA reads TGCGCCAGCAGCCTCCACAGACAGGGGAATGAGCAGTTCTTC. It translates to CASSLHRQGNEQFF.

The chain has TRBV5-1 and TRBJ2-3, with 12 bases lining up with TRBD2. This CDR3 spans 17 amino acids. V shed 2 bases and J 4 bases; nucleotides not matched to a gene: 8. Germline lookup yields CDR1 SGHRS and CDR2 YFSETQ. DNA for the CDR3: TGCGCCAGCAGCTTCCTAGCGGGGGGGCCTTTCGCAGATACGCAGTATTTT. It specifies CASSFLAGGPFADTQYF.

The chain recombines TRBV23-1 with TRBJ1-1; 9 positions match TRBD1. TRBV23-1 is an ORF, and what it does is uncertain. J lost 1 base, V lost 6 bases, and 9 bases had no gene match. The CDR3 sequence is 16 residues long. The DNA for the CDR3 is TGCGCCAGCAGCCACCCTGAGGACAGGGGGAACACTGAAGCTTTCTTT. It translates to CASSHPEDRGNTEAFF.

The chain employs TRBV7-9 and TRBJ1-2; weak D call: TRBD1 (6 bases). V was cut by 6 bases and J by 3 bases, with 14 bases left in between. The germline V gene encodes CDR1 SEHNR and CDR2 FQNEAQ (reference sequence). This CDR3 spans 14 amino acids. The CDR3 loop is CASSPNAGDYGYTF. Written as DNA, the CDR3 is TGTGCCAGCAGTCCGAACGCAGGGGACTATGGCTACACCTTC.

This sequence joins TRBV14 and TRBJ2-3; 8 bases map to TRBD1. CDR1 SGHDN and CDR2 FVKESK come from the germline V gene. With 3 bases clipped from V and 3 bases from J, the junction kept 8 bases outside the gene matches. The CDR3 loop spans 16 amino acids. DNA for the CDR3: TGTGCCAGCAGCCATCCAGGGGGCATGGGTACAGATACGCAGTATTTT. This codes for CASSHPGGMGTDTQYF. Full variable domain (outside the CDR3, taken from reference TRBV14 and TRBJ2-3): EAGVTQFPSHSVIEKGQTVTLRCDPISGHDNLYWYRRVMGKEIKFLLHFVKESKQDESGMPNNRFLAERTGGTYSTLKVQPAELEDSGVYFCASSHPGGMGTDTQYFGPGTRLTVL.

The CDR3 DNA sequence: TGTGCCATCACGGCCGACAGGCCTAATTCACCCCTCCACTTT. Its protein product is CAITADRPNSPLHF. The genes are TRBV10-3 and TRBJ1-6; the D gene is possibly TRBD1 (6 bases). Between the trimmed V and J ends, which lost 7 bases and 6 bases, there was a span of 13 bases. The CDR3 totals 14 residues. In germline, CDR1 is ENHRY, CDR2 SYGVKD.

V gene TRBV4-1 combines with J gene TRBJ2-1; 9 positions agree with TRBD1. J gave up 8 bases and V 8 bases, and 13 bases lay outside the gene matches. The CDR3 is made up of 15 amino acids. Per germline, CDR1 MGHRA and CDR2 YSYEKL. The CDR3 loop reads CASSPDRGGLDEQFF. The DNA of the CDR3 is TGCGCCAGCTCACCAGACAGGGGGGGACTCGATGAGCAGTTCTTC.

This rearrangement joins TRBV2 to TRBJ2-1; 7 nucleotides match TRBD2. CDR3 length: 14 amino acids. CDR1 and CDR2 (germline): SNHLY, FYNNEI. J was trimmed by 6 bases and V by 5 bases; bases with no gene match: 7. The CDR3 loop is CASSTTSRGNEQFF. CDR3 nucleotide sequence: TGTGCCAGCAGTACGACTAGCCGCGGCAATGAGCAGTTCTTC. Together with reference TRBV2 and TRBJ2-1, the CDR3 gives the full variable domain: EPEVTQTPSHQVTQMGQEVILRCVPISNHLYFYWYRQILGQKVEFLVSFYNNEISEKSEIFDDQFSVERPDGSNFTLKIRSTKLEDSAMYFCASSTTSRGNEQFFGPGTRLTVL.

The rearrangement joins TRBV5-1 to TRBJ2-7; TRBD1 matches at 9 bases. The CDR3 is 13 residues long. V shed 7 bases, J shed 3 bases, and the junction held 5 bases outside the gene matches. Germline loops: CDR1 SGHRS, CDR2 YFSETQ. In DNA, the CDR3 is TGCGCCAGCCGGACAGGGGCGAACTACGAGCAGTACTTC. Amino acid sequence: CASRTGANYEQYF. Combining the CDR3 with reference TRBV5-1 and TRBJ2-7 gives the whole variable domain KAGVTQTPRYLIKTRGQQVTLSCSPISGHRSVSWYQQTPGQGLQFLFEYFSETQRNKGNFPGRFSGRQFSNSRSEMNVSTLELGDSALYLCASRTGANYEQYFGPGTRLTVT.

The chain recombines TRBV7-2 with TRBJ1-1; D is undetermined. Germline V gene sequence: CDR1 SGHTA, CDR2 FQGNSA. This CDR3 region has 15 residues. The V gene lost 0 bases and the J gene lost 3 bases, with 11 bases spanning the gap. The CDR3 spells CASSLAQQLYTEAFF. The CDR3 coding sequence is TGTGCCAGCAGCTTAGCCCAACAGCTATACACTGAAGCTTTCTTT. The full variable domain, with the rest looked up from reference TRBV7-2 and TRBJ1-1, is GAGVSQSPSNKVTEKGKDVELRCDPISGHTALYWYRQSLGQGLEFLIYFQGNSAPDKSGLPSDRFSAERTGGSVSTLTIQRTQQEDSAVYLCASSLAQQLYTEAFFGQGTRLTVV.

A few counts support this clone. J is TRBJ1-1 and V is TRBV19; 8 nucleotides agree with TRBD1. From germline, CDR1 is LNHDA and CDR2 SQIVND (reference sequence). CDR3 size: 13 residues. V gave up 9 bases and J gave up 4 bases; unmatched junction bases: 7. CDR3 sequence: CASRTGRITEAFF. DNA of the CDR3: TGTGCCAGCAGGACAGGGAGGATCACTGAAGCTTTCTTT.

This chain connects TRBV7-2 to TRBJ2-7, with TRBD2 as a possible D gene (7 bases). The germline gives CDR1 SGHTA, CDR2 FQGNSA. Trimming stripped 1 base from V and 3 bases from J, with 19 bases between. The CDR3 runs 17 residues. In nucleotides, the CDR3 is TGTGCCAGCAGCTTAGAATTTGGCGGGGGCCTCCACTACGAGCAGTACTTC. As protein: CASSLEFGGGLHYEQYF.

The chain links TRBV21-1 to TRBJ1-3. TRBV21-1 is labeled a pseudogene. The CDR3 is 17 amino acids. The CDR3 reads CASSKASLSYSGNTIYF. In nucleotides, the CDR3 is TGTGCCAGCAGCAAAGCGAGTTTGAGTTACTCTGGAAACACCATATATTTT.

The CDR3 bases are TGTGCCAGCAGCGTAGGCGGGCTAGCGGGCCCGCGGGATACGCAGTATTTT. It yields the protein CASSVGGLAGPRDTQYF. The V and J genes are TRBV9 and TRBJ2-3; 8 positions agree with TRBD2. The CDR3 extends over 17 amino acids. The trim removed 0 bases at V and 6 bases at J, leaving 12 bases unmatched. From germline, CDR1 is SGDLS and CDR2 YYNGEE. The complete variable domain, with remaining parts taken from reference TRBV9 and TRBJ2-3, reads DSGVTQTPKHLITATGQRVTLRCSPRSGDLSVYWYQQSLDQGLQFLIQYYNGEERAKGNILERFSAQQFPDLHSELNLSSLELGDSALYFCASSVGGLAGPRDTQYFGPGTRLTVL.

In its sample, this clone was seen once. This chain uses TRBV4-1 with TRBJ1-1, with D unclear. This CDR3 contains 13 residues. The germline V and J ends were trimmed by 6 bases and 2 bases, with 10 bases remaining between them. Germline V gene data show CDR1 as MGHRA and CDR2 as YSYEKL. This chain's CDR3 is CASRRVDNTEAFF. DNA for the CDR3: TGCGCCAGCAGACGGGTCGATAACACTGAAGCTTTCTTT.

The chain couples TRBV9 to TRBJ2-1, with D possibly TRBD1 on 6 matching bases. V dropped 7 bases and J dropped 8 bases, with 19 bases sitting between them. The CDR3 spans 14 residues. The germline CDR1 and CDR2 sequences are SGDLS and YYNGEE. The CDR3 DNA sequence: TGTGCCAGCTCTTCGCCACAGGGAGCCGATGAGCAGTTCTTC. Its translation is CASSSPQGADEQFF.

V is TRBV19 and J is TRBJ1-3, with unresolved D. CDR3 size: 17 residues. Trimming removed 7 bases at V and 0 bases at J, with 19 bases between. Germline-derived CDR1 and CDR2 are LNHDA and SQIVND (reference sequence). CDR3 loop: CASTPRVGVLSGNTIYF. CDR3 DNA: TGTGCCAGTACCCCTCGGGTAGGCGTACTCTCTGGAAACACCATATATTTT.

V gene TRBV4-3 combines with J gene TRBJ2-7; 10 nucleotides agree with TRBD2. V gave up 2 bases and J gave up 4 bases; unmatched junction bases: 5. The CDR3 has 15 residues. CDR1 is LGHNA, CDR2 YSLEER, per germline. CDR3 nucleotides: TGCGCCAGCAGCCAATCTTCTAGCGGGGGTTACGAGCAGTACTTC. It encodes CASSQSSSGGYEQYF.

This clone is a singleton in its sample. CDR3 in amino acids: CASSSDSYGYTF. For the CDR3, the DNA is TGTGCCAGCAGCTCCGACAGCTATGGCTACACCTTC. V is TRBV5-5 and J is TRBJ1-2; TRBD1 is a possible D gene (5 bases). The ends were cut back, 3 bases at V and 4 bases at J, with 7 bases in the middle. From germline, CDR1 is SGHKS and CDR2 YYEKEE (reference sequence). This CDR3 spans 12 amino acids.

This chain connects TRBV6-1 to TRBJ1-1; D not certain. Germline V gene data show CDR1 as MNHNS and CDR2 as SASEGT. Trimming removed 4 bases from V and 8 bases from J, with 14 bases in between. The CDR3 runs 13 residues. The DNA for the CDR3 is TGTGCCAGCAGTGTCTCAGGACTCGAGGAAGCTTTCTTT. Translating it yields CASSVSGLEEAFF.

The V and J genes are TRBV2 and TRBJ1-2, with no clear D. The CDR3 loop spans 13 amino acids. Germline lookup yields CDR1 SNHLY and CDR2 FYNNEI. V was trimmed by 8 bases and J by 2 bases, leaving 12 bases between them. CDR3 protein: CASFQSQNYGYTF. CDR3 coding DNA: TGTGCCAGCTTTCAGTCACAAAACTATGGCTACACCTTC.

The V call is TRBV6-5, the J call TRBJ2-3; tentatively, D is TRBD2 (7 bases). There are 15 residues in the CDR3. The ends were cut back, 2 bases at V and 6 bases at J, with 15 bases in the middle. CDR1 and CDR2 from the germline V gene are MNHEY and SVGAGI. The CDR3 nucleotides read TGTGCCAGCAGTTACCTGGCGGGGGCCGGGGATACGCAGTATTTT. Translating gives CASSYLAGAGDTQYF.

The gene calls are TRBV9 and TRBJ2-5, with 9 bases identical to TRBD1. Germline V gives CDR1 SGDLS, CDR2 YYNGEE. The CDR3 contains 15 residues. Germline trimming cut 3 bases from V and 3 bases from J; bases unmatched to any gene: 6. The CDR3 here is CASSASGTGKETQYF. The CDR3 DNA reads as TGTGCCAGCAGCGCATCCGGGACAGGGAAAGAGACCCAGTACTTC.

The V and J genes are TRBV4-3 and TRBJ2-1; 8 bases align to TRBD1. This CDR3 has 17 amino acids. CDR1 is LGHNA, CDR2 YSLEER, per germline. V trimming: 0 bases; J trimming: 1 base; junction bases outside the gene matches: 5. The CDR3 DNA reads TGCGCCAGCAGCCAAGATAGTTGGACAGGGTCCTACAATGAGCAGTTCTTC. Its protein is CASSQDSWTGSYNEQFF.

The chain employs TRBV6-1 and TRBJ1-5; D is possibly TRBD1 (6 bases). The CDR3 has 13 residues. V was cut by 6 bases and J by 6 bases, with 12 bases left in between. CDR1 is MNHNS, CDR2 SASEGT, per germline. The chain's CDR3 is CASSRQDLQPQHF. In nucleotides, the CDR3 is TGTGCCAGCAGCAGACAGGATCTTCAGCCCCAGCATTTT.

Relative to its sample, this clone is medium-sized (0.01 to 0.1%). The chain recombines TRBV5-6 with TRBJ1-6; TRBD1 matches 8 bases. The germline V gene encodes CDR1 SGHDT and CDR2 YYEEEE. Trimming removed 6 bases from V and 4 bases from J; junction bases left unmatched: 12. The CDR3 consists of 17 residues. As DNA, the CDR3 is TGTGCCAGCAACTGGTTACAGGGGGAGACTTATAATTCACCCCTCCACTTT. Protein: CASNWLQGETYNSPLHF.

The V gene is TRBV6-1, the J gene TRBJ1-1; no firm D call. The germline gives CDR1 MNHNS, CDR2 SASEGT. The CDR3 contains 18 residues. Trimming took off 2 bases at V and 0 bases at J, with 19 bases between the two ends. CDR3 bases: TGTGCCAGCAGTGAACTTTTTTTATGGGGAGATATGAACACTGAAGCTTTCTTT. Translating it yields CASSELFLWGDMNTEAFF.

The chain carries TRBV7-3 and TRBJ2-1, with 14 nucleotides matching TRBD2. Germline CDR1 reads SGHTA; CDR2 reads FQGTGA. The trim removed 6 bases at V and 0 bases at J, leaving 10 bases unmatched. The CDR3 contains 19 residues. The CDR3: CASSFWGTSGGLSYNEQFF. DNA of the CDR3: TGTGCCAGCAGTTTTTGGGGGACTAGCGGGGGACTCTCCTACAATGAGCAGTTCTTC.